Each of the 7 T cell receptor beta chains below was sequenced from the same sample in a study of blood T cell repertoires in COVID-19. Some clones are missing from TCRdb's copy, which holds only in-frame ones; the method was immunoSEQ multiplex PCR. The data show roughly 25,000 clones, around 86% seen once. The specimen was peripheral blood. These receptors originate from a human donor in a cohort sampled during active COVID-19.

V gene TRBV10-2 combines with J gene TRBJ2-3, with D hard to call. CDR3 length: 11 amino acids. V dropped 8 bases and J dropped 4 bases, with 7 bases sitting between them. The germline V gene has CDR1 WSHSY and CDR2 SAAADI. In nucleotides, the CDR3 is TGCGCCAGCTCCTTCGCAGATACGCAGTATTTT. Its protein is CASSFADTQYF.

CDR3 coding DNA: TGCGCCAGCAGCCAAGATCTTAAACCTCGGGGAGGCTACACCTTC. It codes for CASSQDLKPRGGYTF. V gene TRBV4-3 combines with J gene TRBJ1-2; D gene ambiguous. The CDR3 totals 15 residues. The germline CDR1 and CDR2 sequences are LGHNA and YSLEER. The V end lost 0 bases, the J end lost 8 bases, and 16 bases lay between the germline ends.

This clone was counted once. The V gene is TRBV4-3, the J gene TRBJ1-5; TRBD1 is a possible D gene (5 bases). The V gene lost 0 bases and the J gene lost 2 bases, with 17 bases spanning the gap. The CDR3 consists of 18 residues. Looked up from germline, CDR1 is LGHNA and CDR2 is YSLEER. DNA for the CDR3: TGCGCCAGCAGCCAAGAGGCTCGGACAAAAGGCGGCAATCAGCCCCAGCATTTT. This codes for CASSQEARTKGGNQPQHF.

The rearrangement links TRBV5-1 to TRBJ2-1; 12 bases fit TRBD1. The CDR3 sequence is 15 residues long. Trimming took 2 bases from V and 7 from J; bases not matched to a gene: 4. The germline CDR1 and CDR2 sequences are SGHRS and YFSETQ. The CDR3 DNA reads TGCGCCAGCAGCTTAGGGACAGGGGGCTTGAATGAGCAGTTCTTC. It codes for CASSLGTGGLNEQFF.

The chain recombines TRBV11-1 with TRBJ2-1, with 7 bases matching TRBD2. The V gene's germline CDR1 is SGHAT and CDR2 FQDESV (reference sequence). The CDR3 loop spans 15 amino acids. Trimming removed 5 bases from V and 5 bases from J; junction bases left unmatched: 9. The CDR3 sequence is CASSRSGMGNNEQFF. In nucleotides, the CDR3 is TGTGCCAGCAGCCGGAGCGGGATGGGCAACAATGAGCAGTTCTTC.

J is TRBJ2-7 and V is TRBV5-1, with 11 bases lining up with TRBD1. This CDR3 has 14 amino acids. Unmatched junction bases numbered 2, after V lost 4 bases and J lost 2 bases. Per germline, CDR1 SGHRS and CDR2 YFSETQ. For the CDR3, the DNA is TGCGCCAGCAGCGCGGGACAGGGGGCCTACGAGCAGTACTTC. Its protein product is CASSAGQGAYEQYF. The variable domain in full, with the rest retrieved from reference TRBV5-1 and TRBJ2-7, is KAGVTQTPRYLIKTRGQQVTLSCSPISGHRSVSWYQQTPGQGLQFLFEYFSETQRNKGNFPGRFSGRQFSNSRSEMNVSTLELGDSALYLCASSAGQGAYEQYFGPGTRLTVT.

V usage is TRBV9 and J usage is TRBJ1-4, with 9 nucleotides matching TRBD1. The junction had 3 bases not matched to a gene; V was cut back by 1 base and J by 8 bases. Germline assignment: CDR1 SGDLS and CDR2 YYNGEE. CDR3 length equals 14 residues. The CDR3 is CASSVWDRAEKLFF. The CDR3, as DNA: TGTGCCAGCAGCGTATGGGACAGGGCGGAAAAACTGTTTTTT.